The present TCR beta chain was sequenced within a study of post-analysis software for immune sequencing data. TCR beta cDNA libraries had unique molecular identifiers. T cells numbering about 0.85 to 11 million yielded cDNA molecules that totaled roughly 500,000. TCRdb reprocessed the PCR reads via MiXCR and lists one record per CDR3 protein. The profile covers about 460,000 distinct CDR3 sequences, with roughly 45% appearing a single time and 12% taken by the ten largest. The CDR3 extends over 20 amino acids. Germline V CDR1 and CDR2: MNHEY, SMNVEV (reference sequence). V shed 3 bases, J shed 3 bases, and the junction held 17 bases outside the gene matches. Regarding the study as a whole: When patients were compared with controls, 4 or 5 TRBV segments were more frequent, TRBV5-6, TRBV5-1 and TRBV20-1 among them. Pronounced co-clustering by F measure was evident among identically batched samples. In multiple sclerosis, normalized Chao1 diversity was significantly below that of controls.

This clonotype was observed a handful of times. The antigen remains undetermined. V is TRBV27 and J is TRBJ2-7; 13 bases map to TRBD2. Source material: blood. The clonotype originates from a girl aged 10 to 17 with multiple sclerosis. The CDR3 reads CASSFQRRLAGGPFLYEQYF. The CDR3 bases are TGTGCCAGCAGTTTCCAACGACGACTAGCGGGAGGCCCTTTCCTCTACGAGCAGTACTTC.